This TCR beta chain was sequenced during a study of blood T cell repertoires in COVID-19. Turning to the study itself: Acute-phase and convalescent COVID-19 samples originated in the United States, Italy and Spain.

Adults between about 18 and 89 years of age took part from 20 to 25 US areas. Someone with COVID-19 had been met by exposed participants within 2 weeks before study entry. Libraries were prepared by immunoSEQ multiplex PCR; TCRdb keeps only in-frame clonotypes and omits some of them. The data hold nearly 250,000 clones, with 80% to 90% observed a single time. V dropped 5 bases and J dropped 8 bases, with 17 bases sitting between them. CDR1 and CDR2 (germline): SGHRS, YFSETQ. This CDR3 region has 15 residues. The sequenced material came from PBMCs or T cells enriched from blood (not recorded which). This TCR was recovered from a man aged 50 to 60 who had been exposed to COVID-19. J is TRBJ1-6 and V is TRBV5-1; D may be TRBD1 (6 bases). This CDR3 is CASRTTGSGDSPLHF. The CDR3 DNA is TGCGCCAGCAGGACGACAGGATCTGGGGATTCACCCCTCCACTTT.